Described below is a single T cell receptor (beta chain) sequence and its context. This sample is drawn from a study of T cell responses to AZD1222 COVID-19 vaccine. Method: immunoSEQ multiplex PCR; TCRdb's copy keeps in-frame clones and lacks some. This sample's table has 150,000 or so clones. The sample was peripheral blood. This TCR came from an adult in good health.

CDR3 residues: CASSKGPAGYEQYF. CDR3 DNA sequence: TGTGCCAGCAGCAAAGGGCCCGCAGGCTACGAGCAGTACTTC. The V and J genes are TRBV7-2 and TRBJ2-7; D unclear. Germline V CDR1 and CDR2: SGHTA, FQGNSA. The CDR3 length is 14 residues. With 5 bases removed from V and 3 bases from J, the gap between germline ends came to 14 bases.